This is a list of T cell receptor beta chains from one sample in a study of blood T cell repertoires in COVID-19. Clones were sequenced by immunoSEQ multiplex PCR, and TCRdb holds only the in-frame ones, with some missing. The repertoire has approximately 80,000 clones, roughly 88% of them found once; the top ten carry 5.5% to 7.5%. The sequenced sample consisted of peripheral blood. All receptors come from a woman over 75 with acute or convalescent COVID-19. Each CDR3 is given with its conserved first and last residue. D genes are given only for firm matches. Not every row has a clone size; where given, it reads once, few, many or a size class.

d_call: -; clone_size: -; cdr3_length: 14; j_call: TRBJ2-4; v_call: TRBV28; cdr3_aa: CASSSRASKNIQYF; cdr3_nt: TGTGCCAGCAGTTCGAGGGCTTCCAAAAACATTCAGTACTTC
d_call: TRBD2; clone_size: -; cdr3_length: 15; j_call: TRBJ2-5; v_call: TRBV2; cdr3_aa: CASSETSGGGETQYF; cdr3_nt: TGTGCCAGCAGTGAAACTAGCGGGGGGGGAGAGACCCAGTACTTC
d_call: -; clone_size: -; cdr3_length: 12; j_call: TRBJ2-4; v_call: TRBV12-3/TRBV12-4; cdr3_aa: CASSRQGNIQYF; cdr3_nt: TGTGCCAGCAGCCGTCAGGGAAACATTCAGTACTTC
d_call: -; clone_size: -; cdr3_length: 13; j_call: TRBJ2-3; v_call: TRBV30; cdr3_aa: CAWRARGTDTQYF; cdr3_nt: TGTGCCTGGAGAGCGAGGGGGACAGATACGCAGTATTTT
d_call: TRBD2; clone_size: -; cdr3_length: 17; j_call: TRBJ2-3; v_call: TRBV18; cdr3_aa: CASSPRSLAGETDTQYF; cdr3_nt: TGTGCCAGCTCACCACGCTCGCTAGCGGGAGAAACAGATACGCAGTATTTT
d_call: -; clone_size: -; cdr3_length: 11; j_call: TRBJ2-4; v_call: TRBV7-9; cdr3_aa: CASSPQDRQYF; cdr3_nt: TGTGCCAGCAGCCCACAGGACAGACAGTACTTC
d_call: -; clone_size: -; cdr3_length: 14; j_call: TRBJ2-3; v_call: TRBV7-6; cdr3_aa: CASSLKTSGDTQYF; cdr3_nt: TGTGCCAGCAGCTTAAAGACTAGTGGGGATACGCAGTATTTT
d_call: TRBD1; clone_size: -; cdr3_length: 16; j_call: TRBJ1-5; v_call: TRBV30; cdr3_aa: CAWSVPDRGRDQPQHF; cdr3_nt: TGTGCCTGGAGTGTACCGGACAGGGGAAGGGATCAGCCCCAGCATTTT
d_call: TRBD1; clone_size: -; cdr3_length: 15; j_call: TRBJ1-4; v_call: TRBV25-1; cdr3_aa: CASSEPRTGTEKLFF; cdr3_nt: TGTGCCAGCAGTGAACCCCGGACAGGGACTGAAAAACTGTTTTTT
d_call: TRBD2; clone_size: once; cdr3_length: 15; j_call: TRBJ2-3; v_call: TRBV5-4; cdr3_aa: CASSADGGIPDTQYF; cdr3_nt: TGTGCCAGCAGCGCTGACGGGGGGATCCCAGATACGCAGTATTTT
d_call: TRBD1; clone_size: -; cdr3_length: 15; j_call: TRBJ2-5; v_call: TRBV5-1; cdr3_aa: CASSLTGTGTETQYF; cdr3_nt: TGCGCCAGCAGCTTGACCGGGACAGGCACGGAGACCCAGTACTTC
d_call: TRBD2; clone_size: -; cdr3_length: 16; j_call: TRBJ2-1; v_call: TRBV5-4; cdr3_aa: CASSLLAGEAYNEQFF; cdr3_nt: TGTGCCAGCAGCTTGTTAGCGGGGGAGGCCTACAATGAGCAGTTCTTC
d_call: TRBD1; clone_size: -; cdr3_length: 16; j_call: TRBJ2-3; v_call: TRBV10-3; cdr3_aa: CATKQVQGAVPDTQYF; cdr3_nt: TGTGCCACCAAGCAAGTCCAGGGGGCAGTCCCAGATACGCAGTATTTT
d_call: -; clone_size: -; cdr3_length: 15; j_call: TRBJ1-2; v_call: TRBV3-1/TRBV3-2; cdr3_aa: CASSAELQGPGGYTF; cdr3_nt: TGTGCCAGCAGCGCGGAACTCCAGGGGCCCGGTGGCTACACCTTC
d_call: -; clone_size: -; cdr3_length: 12; j_call: TRBJ1-1; v_call: TRBV11-2; cdr3_aa: CASDGGDTEAFF; cdr3_nt: TGTGCCAGCGATGGGGGGGACACTGAAGCTTTCTTT
d_call: -; clone_size: -; cdr3_length: 15; j_call: TRBJ2-5; v_call: TRBV5-1; cdr3_aa: CASSSGDRTEETQYF; cdr3_nt: TGCGCCAGCAGCTCGGGGGACCGCACGGAAGAGACCCAGTACTTC
d_call: TRBD1; clone_size: -; cdr3_length: 14; j_call: TRBJ1-2; v_call: TRBV5-4; cdr3_aa: CASSSPQGARGYTF; cdr3_nt: TGTGCCAGCAGCTCCCCACAGGGGGCTCGTGGCTACACCTTC
d_call: -; clone_size: -; cdr3_length: 12; j_call: TRBJ1-2; v_call: TRBV28; cdr3_aa: CASSLRRYGYTF; cdr3_nt: TGTGCCAGCAGTTTAAGGAGGTATGGCTACACCTTC
d_call: TRBD1; clone_size: -; cdr3_length: 15; j_call: TRBJ2-5; v_call: TRBV5-6; cdr3_aa: CASSQTGQGRETQYF; cdr3_nt: TGTGCCAGCAGCCAAACGGGACAGGGTAGAGAGACCCAGTACTTC
d_call: -; clone_size: -; cdr3_length: 16; j_call: TRBJ2-3; v_call: TRBV9; cdr3_aa: CASSVVGATSTDTQYF; cdr3_nt: TGTGCCAGCAGCGTAGTTGGAGCCACGAGCACAGATACGCAGTATTTT
d_call: -; clone_size: few; cdr3_length: 11; j_call: TRBJ1-5; v_call: TRBV10-2; cdr3_aa: CASGEGQPQHF; cdr3_nt: TGCGCCAGTGGGGAGGGTCAGCCCCAGCATTTT
d_call: -; clone_size: -; cdr3_length: 13; j_call: TRBJ1-2; v_call: TRBV6-2/TRBV6-3; cdr3_aa: CASSTRVGYGYTF; cdr3_nt: TGTGCCAGCAGTACTAGAGTCGGCTATGGCTACACCTTC
d_call: -; clone_size: -; cdr3_length: 11; j_call: TRBJ2-1; v_call: TRBV12-3/TRBV12-4; cdr3_aa: CASSLEQEQFF; cdr3_nt: TGTGCCAGCAGTTTAGAACAGGAGCAGTTCTTC
d_call: TRBD1; clone_size: -; cdr3_length: 16; j_call: TRBJ1-1; v_call: TRBV19; cdr3_aa: CASSIDRPGGNTEAFF; cdr3_nt: TGTGCCAGTAGTATAGATCGTCCAGGGGGGAACACTGAAGCTTTCTTT
d_call: TRBD1; clone_size: -; cdr3_length: 14; j_call: TRBJ1-1; v_call: TRBV30; cdr3_aa: CAWSVQDRGFEAFF; cdr3_nt: TGTGCCTGGAGCGTTCAGGACAGGGGGTTTGAAGCTTTCTTT
d_call: TRBD1; clone_size: once; cdr3_length: 16; j_call: TRBJ1-1; v_call: TRBV5-4; cdr3_aa: CASSTRGAGGGTEAFF; cdr3_nt: TGTGCCAGCAGCACGAGAGGTGCAGGGGGCGGGACTGAAGCTTTCTTT
d_call: TRBD1; clone_size: once; cdr3_length: 14; j_call: TRBJ1-2; v_call: TRBV6-5; cdr3_aa: CASRGGQGAYGYTF; cdr3_nt: TGTGCCAGCAGGGGGGGACAGGGAGCCTATGGCTACACCTTC
d_call: TRBD2; clone_size: -; cdr3_length: 16; j_call: TRBJ2-3; v_call: TRBV3-1/TRBV3-2; cdr3_aa: CASSLRGVSRTDTQYF; cdr3_nt: TGTGCCAGCAGCCTACGGGGGGTCTCGCGCACAGATACGCAGTATTTT
d_call: TRBD2; clone_size: -; cdr3_length: 17; j_call: TRBJ2-7; v_call: TRBV30; cdr3_aa: CAWSVRLLAGVKNEQYF; cdr3_nt: TGTGCCTGGAGTGTACGGCTATTAGCGGGAGTAAAAAACGAGCAGTACTTC
d_call: -; clone_size: -; cdr3_length: 16; j_call: TRBJ1-4; v_call: TRBV25-1; cdr3_aa: CASSVTSKPSNEKLFF; cdr3_nt: TGTGCCAGCAGTGTGACTTCAAAACCAAGTAATGAAAAACTGTTTTTT
d_call: TRBD2; clone_size: -; cdr3_length: 15; j_call: TRBJ2-1; v_call: TRBV19; cdr3_aa: CASSITGGRANEQFF; cdr3_nt: TGTGCCAGTAGTATCACAGGCGGGAGGGCCAATGAGCAGTTCTTC
d_call: -; clone_size: -; cdr3_length: 11; j_call: TRBJ2-7; v_call: TRBV21-1; cdr3_aa: CASSARHTQYF; cdr3_nt: TGTGCCAGCAGCGCCCGACACACGCAGTACTTC
d_call: -; clone_size: once; cdr3_length: 13; j_call: TRBJ2-7; v_call: TRBV4-1; cdr3_aa: CASSHSSRGEQYF; cdr3_nt: TGCGCCAGCAGCCACTCCTCGCGGGGCGAGCAGTACTTC
d_call: -; clone_size: -; cdr3_length: 12; j_call: TRBJ1-6; v_call: TRBV5-5; cdr3_aa: CASSSVNSPLHF; cdr3_nt: TGTGCCAGCAGCTCAGTTAATTCACCCCTCCACTTT
d_call: -; clone_size: -; cdr3_length: 13; j_call: TRBJ1-1; v_call: TRBV5-1; cdr3_aa: CASSSGVNTEAFF; cdr3_nt: TGCGCCAGCAGCTCCGGAGTGAACACTGAAGCTTTCTTT
d_call: TRBD1; clone_size: -; cdr3_length: 14; j_call: TRBJ1-2; v_call: TRBV10-2; cdr3_aa: CASSVRTGNYGYTF; cdr3_nt: TGCGCCAGCAGTGTAAGGACAGGGAACTATGGCTACACCTTC
d_call: -; clone_size: -; cdr3_length: 16; j_call: TRBJ2-1; v_call: TRBV5-1; cdr3_aa: CASSLVGGANLNEQFF; cdr3_nt: TGCGCCAGCAGCTTGGTAGGTGGGGCTAACCTCAATGAGCAGTTCTTC
d_call: TRBD2; clone_size: -; cdr3_length: 17; j_call: TRBJ2-3; v_call: TRBV7-9; cdr3_aa: CASSSPGGARGSDTQYF; cdr3_nt: TGTGCCAGCAGCTCCCCGGGGGGTGCCAGAGGGTCAGATACGCAGTATTTT
d_call: TRBD2; clone_size: -; cdr3_length: 15; j_call: TRBJ2-3; v_call: TRBV7-9; cdr3_aa: CASSFSGGITDTQYF; cdr3_nt: TGTGCCAGCAGCTTTAGCGGGGGGATCACAGATACGCAGTATTTT
d_call: -; clone_size: -; cdr3_length: 16; j_call: TRBJ1-5; v_call: TRBV21-1; cdr3_aa: CASSKGGRLTNQPQHF; cdr3_nt: TGTGCCAGCAGCAAGGGCGGCAGACTAACCAATCAGCCCCAGCATTTT
d_call: TRBD2; clone_size: -; cdr3_length: 17; j_call: TRBJ2-1; v_call: TRBV3-1/TRBV3-2; cdr3_aa: CASSHTSGTSRGNEQFF; cdr3_nt: TGTGCCAGCAGCCACACCTCCGGGACTAGCAGGGGCAATGAGCAGTTCTTC
d_call: TRBD1; clone_size: -; cdr3_length: 17; j_call: TRBJ2-3; v_call: TRBV19; cdr3_aa: CASSNREHRGTIDTQYF; cdr3_nt: TGTGCCAGTAGTAATCGTGAACACAGGGGTACGATAGATACGCAGTATTTT
d_call: TRBD2; clone_size: -; cdr3_length: 18; j_call: TRBJ2-5; v_call: TRBV5-1; cdr3_aa: CASSFLTSGSRWGETQYF; cdr3_nt: TGCGCCAGCAGCTTTCTGACTAGCGGGAGTCGATGGGGGGAGACCCAGTACTTC
d_call: -; clone_size: -; cdr3_length: 13; j_call: TRBJ2-1; v_call: TRBV7-3; cdr3_aa: CASSPAAYNEQFF; cdr3_nt: TGTGCCAGCAGCCCCGCCGCGTACAATGAGCAGTTCTTC
d_call: -; clone_size: -; cdr3_length: 14; j_call: TRBJ1-1; v_call: TRBV9; cdr3_aa: CASSVRGRDTEAFF; cdr3_nt: TGTGCCAGCAGCGTTCGGGGGAGGGACACTGAAGCTTTCTTT
d_call: -; clone_size: -; cdr3_length: 13; j_call: TRBJ2-5; v_call: TRBV5-4; cdr3_aa: CASSRTVGETQYF; cdr3_nt: TGTGCCAGCAGCCGGACAGTAGGAGAGACCCAGTACTTC
d_call: TRBD1; clone_size: -; cdr3_length: 14; j_call: TRBJ1-2; v_call: TRBV4-3; cdr3_aa: CASSYGQGGYGYTF; cdr3_nt: TGCGCCAGCAGCTACGGACAGGGGGGCTATGGCTACACCTTC
d_call: TRBD1; clone_size: -; cdr3_length: 17; j_call: TRBJ2-2; v_call: TRBV24-1; cdr3_aa: CATSDAPGTGVNGELFF; cdr3_nt: TGTGCCACCAGTGATGCACCCGGGACAGGGGTTAACGGGGAGCTGTTTTTT
d_call: -; clone_size: -; cdr3_length: 16; j_call: TRBJ1-6; v_call: TRBV6-1; cdr3_aa: CASSAQQGQNNSPLHF; cdr3_nt: TGTGCCAGCAGTGCCCAACAGGGTCAGAATAATTCACCCCTCCACTTT
d_call: TRBD2; clone_size: few; cdr3_length: 16; j_call: TRBJ2-3; v_call: TRBV10-3; cdr3_aa: CAIRRTSGGRPDTQYF; cdr3_nt: TGTGCCATCAGGCGGACTAGCGGGGGGAGGCCAGATACGCAGTATTTT